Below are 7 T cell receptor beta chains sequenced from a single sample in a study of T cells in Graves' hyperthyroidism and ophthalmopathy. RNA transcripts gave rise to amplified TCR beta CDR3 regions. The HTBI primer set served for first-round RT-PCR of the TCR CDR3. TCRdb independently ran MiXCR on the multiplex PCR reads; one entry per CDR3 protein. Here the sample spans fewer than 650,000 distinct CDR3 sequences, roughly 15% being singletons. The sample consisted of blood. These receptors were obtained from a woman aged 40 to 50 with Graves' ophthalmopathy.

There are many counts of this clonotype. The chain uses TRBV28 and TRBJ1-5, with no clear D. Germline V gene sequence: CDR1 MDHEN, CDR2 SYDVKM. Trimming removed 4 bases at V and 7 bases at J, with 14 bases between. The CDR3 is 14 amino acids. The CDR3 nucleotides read TGTGCCAGCAGTTCACACCGAGGTGACCAGCCCCAGCATTTT. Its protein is CASSSHRGDQPQHF. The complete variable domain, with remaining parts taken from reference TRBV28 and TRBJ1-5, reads DVKVTQSSRYLVKRTGEKVFLECVQDMDHENMFWYRQDPGLGLRLIYFSYDVKMKEKGDIPEGYSVSREKKERFSLILESASTNQTSMYLCASSSHRGDQPQHFGDGTRLSIL.

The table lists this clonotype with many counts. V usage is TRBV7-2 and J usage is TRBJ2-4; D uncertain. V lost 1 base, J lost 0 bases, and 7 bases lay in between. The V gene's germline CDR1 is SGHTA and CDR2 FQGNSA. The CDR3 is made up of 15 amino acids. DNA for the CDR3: TGTGCCAGCAGCTTAGAAACGGTAGCCAAAAACATTCAGTACTTC. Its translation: CASSLETVAKNIQYF. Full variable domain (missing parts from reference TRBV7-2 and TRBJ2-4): GAGVSQSPSNKVTEKGKDVELRCDPISGHTALYWYRQSLGQGLEFLIYFQGNSAPDKSGLPSDRFSAERTGGSVSTLTIQRTQQEDSAVYLCASSLETVAKNIQYFGAGTRLSVL.

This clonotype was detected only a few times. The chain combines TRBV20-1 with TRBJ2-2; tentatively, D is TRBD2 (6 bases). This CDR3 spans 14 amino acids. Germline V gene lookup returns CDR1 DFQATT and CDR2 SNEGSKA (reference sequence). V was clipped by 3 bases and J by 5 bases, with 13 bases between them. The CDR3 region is CSARGLASTGELFF. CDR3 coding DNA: TGCAGTGCTAGGGGACTGGCGTCTACCGGGGAGCTGTTTTTT.

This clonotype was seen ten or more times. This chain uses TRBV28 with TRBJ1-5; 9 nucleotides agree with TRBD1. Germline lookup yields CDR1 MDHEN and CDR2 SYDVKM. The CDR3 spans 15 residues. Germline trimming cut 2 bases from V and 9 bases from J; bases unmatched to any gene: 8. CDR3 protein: CASSLRGTGNRPQHF. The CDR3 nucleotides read TGTGCCAGCAGTTTAAGAGGGACAGGGAACCGGCCCCAGCATTTT.

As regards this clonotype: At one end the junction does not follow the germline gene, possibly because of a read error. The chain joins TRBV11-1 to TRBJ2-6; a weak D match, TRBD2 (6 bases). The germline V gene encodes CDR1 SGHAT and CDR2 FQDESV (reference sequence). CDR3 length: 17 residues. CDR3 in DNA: TGTGCCAGCGGCTTAGCTGGCGGGAACTCTGGGGCCAACGTCCTGACTTTC. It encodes CASGLAGGNSGANVLTF.

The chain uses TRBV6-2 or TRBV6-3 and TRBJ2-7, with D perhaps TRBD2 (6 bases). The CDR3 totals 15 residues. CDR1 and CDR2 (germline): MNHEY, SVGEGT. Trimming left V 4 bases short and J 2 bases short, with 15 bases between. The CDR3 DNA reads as TGTGCCAGCAGTTTTGACGGGGGAATCACCTACGAGCAGTACTTC. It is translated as CASSFDGGITYEQYF.

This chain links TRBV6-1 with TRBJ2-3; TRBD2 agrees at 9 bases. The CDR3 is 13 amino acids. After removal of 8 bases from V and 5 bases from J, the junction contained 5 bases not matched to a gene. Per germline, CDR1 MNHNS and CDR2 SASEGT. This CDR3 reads CASSTSGLDTQYF. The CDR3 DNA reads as TGTGCCAGCTCGACTAGCGGTCTAGATACGCAGTATTTT.